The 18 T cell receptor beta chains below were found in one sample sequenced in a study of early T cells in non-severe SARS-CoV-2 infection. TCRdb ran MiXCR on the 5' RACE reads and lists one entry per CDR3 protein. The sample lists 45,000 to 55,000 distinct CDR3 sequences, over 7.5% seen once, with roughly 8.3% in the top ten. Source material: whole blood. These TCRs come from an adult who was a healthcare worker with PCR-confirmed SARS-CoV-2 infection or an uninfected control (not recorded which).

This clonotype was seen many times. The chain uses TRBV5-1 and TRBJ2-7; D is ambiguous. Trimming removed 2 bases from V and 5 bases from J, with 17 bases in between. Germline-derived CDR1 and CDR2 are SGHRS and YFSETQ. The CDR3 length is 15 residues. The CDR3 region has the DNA TGCGCCAGCAGCTTAAGACCACAAAGTATCGACGAGCAGTACTTC. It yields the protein CASSLRPQSIDEQYF.

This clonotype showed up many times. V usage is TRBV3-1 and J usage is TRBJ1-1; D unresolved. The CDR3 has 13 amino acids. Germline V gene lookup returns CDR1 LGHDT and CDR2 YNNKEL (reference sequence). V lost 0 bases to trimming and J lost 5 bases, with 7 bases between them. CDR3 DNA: TGTGCCAGCAGCCAAGATAAGAGGACTGAAGCTTTCTTT. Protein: CASSQDKRTEAFF.

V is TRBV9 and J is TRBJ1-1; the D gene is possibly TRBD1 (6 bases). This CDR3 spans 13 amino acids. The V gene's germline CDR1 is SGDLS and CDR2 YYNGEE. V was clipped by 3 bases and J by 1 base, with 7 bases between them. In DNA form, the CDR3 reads TGTGCCAGCAGCGCACAGGGGAACACTGAAGCTTTCTTT. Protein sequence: CASSAQGNTEAFF.

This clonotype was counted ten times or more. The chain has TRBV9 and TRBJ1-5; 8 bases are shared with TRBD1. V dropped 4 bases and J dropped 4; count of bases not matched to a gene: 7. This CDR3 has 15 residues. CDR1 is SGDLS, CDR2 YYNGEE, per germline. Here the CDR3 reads CASSPTTGGNQPQHF. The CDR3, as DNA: TGTGCCAGCAGCCCTACTACAGGGGGGAATCAGCCCCAGCATTTT.

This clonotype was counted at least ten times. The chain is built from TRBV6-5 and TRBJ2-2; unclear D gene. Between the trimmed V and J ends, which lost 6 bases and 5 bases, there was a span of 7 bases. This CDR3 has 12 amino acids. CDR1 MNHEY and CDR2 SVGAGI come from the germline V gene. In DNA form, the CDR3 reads TGTGCCAGCAGCACCCAAACCGGGGAGCTGTTTTTT. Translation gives CASSTQTGELFF.

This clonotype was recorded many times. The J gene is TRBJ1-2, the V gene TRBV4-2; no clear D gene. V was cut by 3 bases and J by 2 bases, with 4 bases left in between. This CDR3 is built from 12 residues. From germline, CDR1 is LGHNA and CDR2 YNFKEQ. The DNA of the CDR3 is TGTGCCAGCAGCCAGGAAAACTATGGCTACACCTTC. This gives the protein CASSQENYGYTF.

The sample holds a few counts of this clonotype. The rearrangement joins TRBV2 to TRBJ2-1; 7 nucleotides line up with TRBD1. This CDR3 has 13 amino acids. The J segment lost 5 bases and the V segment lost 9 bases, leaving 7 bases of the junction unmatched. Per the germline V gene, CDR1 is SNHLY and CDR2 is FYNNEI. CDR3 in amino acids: CARAGTEDNEQFF. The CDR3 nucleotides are TGTGCCAGAGCCGGGACAGAGGACAATGAGCAGTTCTTC.

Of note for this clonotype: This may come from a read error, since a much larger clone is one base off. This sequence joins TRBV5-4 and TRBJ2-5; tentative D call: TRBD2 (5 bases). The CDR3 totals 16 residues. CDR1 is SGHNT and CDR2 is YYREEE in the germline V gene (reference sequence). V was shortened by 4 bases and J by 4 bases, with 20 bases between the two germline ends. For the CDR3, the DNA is TGTGCCAGCAGCCTTGGGGTAGTGGGAGTGACAGAGACCCAGTACTTC. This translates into CASSLGVVGVTETQYF.

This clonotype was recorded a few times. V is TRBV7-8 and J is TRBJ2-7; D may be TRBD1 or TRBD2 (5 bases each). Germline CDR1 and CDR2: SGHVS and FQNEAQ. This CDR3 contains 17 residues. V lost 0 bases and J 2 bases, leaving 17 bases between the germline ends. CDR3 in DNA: TGTGCCAGCAGCTTAGCGGTTGTGCCCGGGACCACCTACGAGCAGTACTTC. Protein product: CASSLAVVPGTTYEQYF.

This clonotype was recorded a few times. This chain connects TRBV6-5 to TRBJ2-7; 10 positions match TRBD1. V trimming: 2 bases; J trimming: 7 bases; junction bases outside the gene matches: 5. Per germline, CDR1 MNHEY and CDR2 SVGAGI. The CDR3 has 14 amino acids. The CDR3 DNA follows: TGTGCCAGCAGTTACATGGGACAGGGGCGAGAGCAGTACTTC. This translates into CASSYMGQGREQYF.

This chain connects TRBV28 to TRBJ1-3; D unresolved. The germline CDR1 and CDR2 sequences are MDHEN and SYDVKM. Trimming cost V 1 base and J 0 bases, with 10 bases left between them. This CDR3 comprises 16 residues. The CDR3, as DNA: TGTGCCAGCAGTTTATTCCGGGGATCCTCTGGAAACACCATATATTTT. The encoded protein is CASSLFRGSSGNTIYF.

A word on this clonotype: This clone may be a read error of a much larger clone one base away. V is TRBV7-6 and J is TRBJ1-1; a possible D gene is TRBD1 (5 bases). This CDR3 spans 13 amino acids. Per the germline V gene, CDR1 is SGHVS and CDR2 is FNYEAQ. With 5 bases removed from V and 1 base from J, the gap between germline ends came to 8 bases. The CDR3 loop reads CASSTGQNTEAFF. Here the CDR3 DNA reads TGTGCCAGCAGCACCGGACAGAACACTGAAGCTTTCTTT.

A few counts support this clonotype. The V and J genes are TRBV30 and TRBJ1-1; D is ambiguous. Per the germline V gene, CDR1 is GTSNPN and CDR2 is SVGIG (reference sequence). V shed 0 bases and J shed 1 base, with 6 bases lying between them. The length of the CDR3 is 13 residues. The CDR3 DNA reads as TGTGCCTGGAGTGTATTGGAGAACACTGAAGCTTTCTTT. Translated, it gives CAWSVLENTEAFF.

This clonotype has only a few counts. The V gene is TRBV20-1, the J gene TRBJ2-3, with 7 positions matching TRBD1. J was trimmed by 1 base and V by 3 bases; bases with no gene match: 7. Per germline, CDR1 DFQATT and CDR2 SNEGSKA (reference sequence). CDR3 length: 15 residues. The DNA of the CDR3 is TGCAGTGCTAGTCCCCAAACAGGGGGCACAGATACGCAGTATTTT. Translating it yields CSASPQTGGTDTQYF.

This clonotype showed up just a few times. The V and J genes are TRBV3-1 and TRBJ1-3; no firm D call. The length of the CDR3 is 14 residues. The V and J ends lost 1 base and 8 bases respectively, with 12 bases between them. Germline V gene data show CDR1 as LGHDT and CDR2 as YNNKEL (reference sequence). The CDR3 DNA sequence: TGTGCCAGCAGCCAAGGTGCGGAGATTTACACCATATATTTT. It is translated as CASSQGAEIYTIYF.

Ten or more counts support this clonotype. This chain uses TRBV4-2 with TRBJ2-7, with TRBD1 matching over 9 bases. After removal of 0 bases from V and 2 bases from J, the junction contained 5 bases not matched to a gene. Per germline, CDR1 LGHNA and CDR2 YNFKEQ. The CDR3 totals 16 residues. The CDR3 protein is CASSQDGDRATYEQYF. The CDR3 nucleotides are TGTGCCAGCAGCCAAGATGGGGACAGGGCGACCTACGAGCAGTACTTC.

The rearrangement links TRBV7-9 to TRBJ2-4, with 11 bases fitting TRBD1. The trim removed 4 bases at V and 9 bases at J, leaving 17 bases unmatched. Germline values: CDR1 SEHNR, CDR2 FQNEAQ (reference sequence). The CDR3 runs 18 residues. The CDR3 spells CASSSSRQGQGEKGIQYF. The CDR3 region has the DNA TGTGCCAGCAGCTCCTCCCGGCAGGGACAGGGGGAGAAGGGCATTCAGTACTTC.

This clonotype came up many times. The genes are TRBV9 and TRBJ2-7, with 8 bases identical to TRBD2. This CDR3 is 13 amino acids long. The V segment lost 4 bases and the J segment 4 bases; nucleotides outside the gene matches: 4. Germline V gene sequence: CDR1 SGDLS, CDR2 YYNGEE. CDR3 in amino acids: CASSRSGGYEQYF. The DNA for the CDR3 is TGTGCCAGCAGCAGGTCGGGGGGGTACGAGCAGTACTTC.